The 30 T cell receptor beta chains listed next were all sequenced from one sample in a study of chemoradiotherapy in HPV16-positive cancers. The assay was immunoSEQ multiplex PCR, and TCRdb's table has in-frame clones only and misses some. The sample shows fewer than 1,500 clones, 80% to 95% of them seen only once. The specimen was tumor tissue, collected from a patient who underwent chemoradiotherapy. The receptors stem from a human donor with HPV-associated anogenital cancer.

In DNA, the CDR3 is TGTGCCAGCAGTGTCGGACGGTATAGCAATCAGCCCCAGCATTTT. Its protein is CASSVGRYSNQPQHF. This chain links TRBV6-1 with TRBJ1-5; D not certain. The V end was cut by 4 bases, the J end by 0 bases, with 10 bases between. This CDR3 is built from 15 residues. Germline V CDR1 and CDR2: MNHNS, SASEGT.

The V call is TRBV10-3, the J call TRBJ2-5, with TRBD1 matching 7 bases. V lost 2 bases and J lost 4; bases outside the gene matches: 16. The CDR3 sequence is 18 residues long. Germline values: CDR1 ENHRY, CDR2 SYGVKD. CDR3 protein: CAISETHRDSLRLETQYF. The CDR3 coding sequence is TGTGCCATCAGTGAGACTCACCGGGACAGCCTGAGACTAGAGACCCAGTACTTC.

This clone was detected only a few times. The chain links TRBV6-1 to TRBJ1-1; D unclear. Deletions cut 2 bases from V and 1 base from J, with 8 bases between. Germline V gives CDR1 MNHNS, CDR2 SASEGT. The CDR3 loop spans 14 amino acids. This CDR3 reads CASSETQENTEAFF. CDR3 DNA: TGTGCCAGCAGTGAAACTCAGGAGAACACTGAAGCTTTCTTT.

The CDR3 coding sequence is TGTGCCAGCGGGCAAGGAGGAGGCTACACCTTC. Amino acids: CASGQGGGYTF. This chain joins TRBV27 and TRBJ1-2, with D hard to call. Germline V lookup: CDR1 MNHEY, CDR2 SMNVEV (reference sequence). V lost 8 bases to trimming and J lost 8 bases, with 12 bases between them. The CDR3 is 11 amino acids.

The genes are TRBV28 and TRBJ1-1, with D maybe TRBD1 (5 bases). The CDR3 is 15 amino acids. CDR1 is MDHEN and CDR2 is SYDVKM in the germline V gene. V lost 5 bases and J 1 base, leaving 14 bases between the germline ends. This CDR3 reads CASSPRGAPNTEAFF. Here the CDR3 DNA reads TGTGCCAGCAGTCCCCGAGGGGCTCCGAACACTGAAGCTTTCTTT.

The CDR3 coding sequence is TGTGCCAGCAGCTCCCGAATGTGGGACAGAAAGAACTATGGCTACACCTTC. Its translation: CASSSRMWDRKNYGYTF. V gene TRBV11-3 combines with J gene TRBJ1-2; 7 nucleotides align to TRBD1. This CDR3 spans 17 amino acids. V lost 4 bases to trimming and J lost 2 bases; unmatched junction nucleotides: 13. Per germline, CDR1 SGHNT and CDR2 YENEEA.

The rearrangement joins TRBV27 to TRBJ2-7; 12 bases line up with TRBD2. CDR3 length: 14 residues. Per the germline V gene, CDR1 is MNHEY and CDR2 is SMNVEV (reference sequence). The trim removed 4 bases at V and 6 bases at J, leaving 4 bases unmatched. The CDR3 nucleotides read TGTGCCAGCAGTTCCCAGACTAGCGGGAGCGAGCAGTACTTC. It codes for CASSSQTSGSEQYF.

The gene calls are TRBV9 and TRBJ1-2; D gene uncertain. Germline assignment: CDR1 SGDLS and CDR2 YYNGEE. CDR3 length: 15 amino acids. With 0 bases removed from V and 0 bases from J, the gap between germline ends came to 9 bases. CDR3 nucleotides: TGTGCCAGCAGCGTAGTCCCTCAACCTAACTATGGCTACACCTTC. The encoded protein is CASSVVPQPNYGYTF.

This chain connects TRBV27 to TRBJ2-2; TRBD2 might be the D (5 bases). The germline V and J ends were trimmed by 5 bases and 1 base, with 11 bases remaining between them. Germline-derived CDR1 and CDR2 are MNHEY and SMNVEV (reference sequence). This CDR3 has 15 residues. In DNA, the CDR3 is TGTGCCAGCAGTAGTTCCAGCGGGAACACCGGGGAGCTGTTTTTT. Amino acids: CASSSSSGNTGELFF.

In this sample, this clone turned up once. The chain recombines TRBV9 with TRBJ2-5; 7 bases line up with TRBD2. Unmatched junction bases numbered 7, after V lost 0 bases and J lost 5 bases. Germline-derived CDR1 and CDR2 are SGDLS and YYNGEE. This CDR3 is 15 amino acids long. This CDR3 is CASSVEGGRLETQYF. CDR3 nucleotide sequence: TGTGCCAGCAGCGTAGAAGGCGGGAGATTGGAGACCCAGTACTTC.

There are a few counts of this clone. The chain uses TRBV10-1 and TRBJ2-1, with D possibly matching TRBD1 (6 bases). Germline-derived CDR1 and CDR2 are WNHNN and SYGVQD (reference sequence). This CDR3 comprises 13 residues. Trimming took off 6 bases at V and 7 bases at J, with 13 bases between the two ends. CDR3 nucleotide sequence: TGCGCCAGCAGCACGGGACACTTGAATGAGCAGTTCTTC. Protein sequence: CASSTGHLNEQFF.

V and J are TRBV10-2 and TRBJ2-7; D is uncertain. The germline V and J ends were trimmed by 2 bases and 0 bases, with 17 bases remaining between them. Germline V gene sequence: CDR1 WSHSY, CDR2 SAAADI. CDR3 length equals 17 residues. CDR3 coding DNA: TGCGCCAGCAGTGAGAGGTGGGCGGCCTCGGGCTCCTACGAGCAGTACTTC. Amino acids: CASSERWAASGSYEQYF.

The chain combines TRBV10-1 with TRBJ2-7, with D possibly called TRBD1 or TRBD2 (5 bases each). V lost 6 bases to trimming and J lost 2 bases, with 11 bases between them. CDR3 length: 13 residues. Germline V gene lookup returns CDR1 WNHNN and CDR2 SYGVQD (reference sequence). The CDR3 sequence: CASSREKPYEQYF. The CDR3 region has the DNA TGCGCCAGCAGCAGGGAGAAGCCCTACGAGCAGTACTTC.

The chain has TRBV4-3 and TRBJ1-2; 7 nucleotides align to TRBD1. This CDR3 has 15 residues. Germline V gene sequence: CDR1 LGHNA, CDR2 YSLEER. J was trimmed by 5 bases and V by 0 bases; bases with no gene match: 6. CDR3 protein: CASSQDFRDRYGYTF. The CDR3 DNA reads as TGCGCCAGCAGCCAAGATTTCAGGGACAGATATGGCTACACCTTC.

J is TRBJ1-1 and V is TRBV6-5, with D possibly being TRBD1 (5 bases). The CDR3 has 14 amino acids. V dropped 0 bases and J dropped 2 bases, with 7 bases sitting between them. The germline CDR1 and CDR2 sequences are MNHEY and SVGAGI. CDR3 loop: CASSYSRTNTEAFF. CDR3 coding DNA: TGTGCCAGCAGTTACTCCCGGACAAACACTGAAGCTTTCTTT.

The gene calls are TRBV4-3 and TRBJ2-4; TRBD1 aligns across 9 bases. Germline-derived CDR1 and CDR2 are LGHNA and YSLEER. This CDR3 contains 16 residues. V lost 1 base to trimming and J lost 2 bases; unmatched junction nucleotides: 3. CDR3 coding DNA: TGCGCCAGCAGCCAAGGACAGGGGGTGACCAAAAACATTCAGTACTTC. This encodes CASSQGQGVTKNIQYF.

This chain uses TRBV6-1 with TRBJ1-1; D gene uncertain. CDR3 length: 17 residues. Trimming cost V 4 bases and J 0 bases, with 18 bases left between them. Looked up from germline, CDR1 is MNHNS and CDR2 is SASEGT. The CDR3 DNA reads as TGTGCCAGCAGTGGAGGGAGTGGTTTACTTATGAACACTGAAGCTTTCTTT. It translates to CASSGGSGLLMNTEAFF.

This chain connects TRBV7-8 to TRBJ2-7, with 10 nucleotides matching TRBD1. J gave up 4 bases and V 8 bases, and 14 bases lay outside the gene matches. The CDR3 runs 16 residues. CDR1 is SGHVS and CDR2 is FQNEAQ in the germline V gene. The CDR3 sequence: CASFPDTGGQGYEQYF. CDR3 DNA: TGTGCCAGCTTTCCTGACACAGGGGGACAGGGGTACGAGCAGTACTTC. Full variable domain (outside the CDR3, taken from reference TRBV7-8 and TRBJ2-7): GAGVSQSPRYKVAKRGQDVALRCDPISGHVSLFWYQQALGQGPEFLTYFQNEAQLDKSGLPSDRFFAERPEGSVSTLKIQRTQQEDSAVYLCASFPDTGGQGYEQYFGPGTRLTVT.

The chain recombines TRBV6-1 with TRBJ1-2; 7 nucleotides agree with TRBD1. There are 13 residues in the CDR3. Germline V lookup: CDR1 MNHNS, CDR2 SASEGT. With 6 bases clipped from V and 7 bases from J, the junction kept 8 bases outside the gene matches. DNA of the CDR3: TGTGCCAGCAGCCGACAGGGCTCAACTGGCTACACCTTC. Translated, it gives CASSRQGSTGYTF.

This chain joins TRBV5-1 and TRBJ2-3; possibly TRBD1 for D (5 bases). The V and J ends lost 4 bases and 0 bases respectively, with 9 bases between them. Germline V CDR1 and CDR2: SGHRS, YFSETQ. The CDR3 totals 14 residues. In DNA form, the CDR3 reads TGCGCCAGCAGCCCGACAGTTAGCACAGATACGCAGTATTTT. Translation: CASSPTVSTDTQYF.

The CDR3 sequence: CASSKLAGGVLYQETQYF. For the CDR3, the DNA is TGTGCCAGCAGCAAGCTAGCGGGGGGCGTCCTATACCAAGAGACCCAGTACTTC. The chain combines TRBV7-9 with TRBJ2-5; 11 nucleotides match TRBD2. The CDR3 sequence is 18 residues long. J gave up 0 bases and V 5 bases, and 11 bases lay outside the gene matches. Looked up from germline, CDR1 is SEHNR and CDR2 is FQNEAQ (reference sequence). The full variable domain, completed using reference TRBV7-9 and TRBJ2-5, is DTGVSQNPRHKITKRGQNVTFRCDPISEHNRLYWYRQTLGQGPEFLTYFQNEAQLEKSRLLSDRFSAERPKGSFSTLEIQRTEQGDSAMYLCASSKLAGGVLYQETQYFGPGTRLLVL.

This sequence joins TRBV6-5 and TRBJ2-5; TRBD1 matches 7 bases. The CDR3 runs to 14 residues. Germline V CDR1 and CDR2: MNHEY, SVGAGI. V shed 0 bases, J shed 3 bases, and the junction held 1 base outside the gene matches. CDR3 DNA: TGTGCCAGCAGTTACTCACAGGGGAAAGAGACCCAGTACTTC. It encodes CASSYSQGKETQYF.

The CDR3 region is CASSVDSYGYTF. CDR3 coding DNA: TGTGCCAGCAGCGTTGACAGCTATGGCTACACCTTC. This chain links TRBV5-4 with TRBJ1-2, with D maybe TRBD1 (5 bases). Germline V CDR1 and CDR2: SGHNT, YYREEE (reference sequence). V lost 4 bases, J lost 4 bases, and 8 bases lay in between. This CDR3 comprises 12 residues.

The genes are TRBV7-6 and TRBJ1-3; no firm D call. From germline, CDR1 is SGHVS and CDR2 FNYEAQ. V gave up 1 base and J gave up 8 bases, with 15 bases separating them. This CDR3 spans 15 amino acids. The chain's CDR3 is CASSLDRVSRDTIYF. CDR3 DNA sequence: TGTGCCAGCAGCTTAGACCGCGTGTCAAGAGACACCATATATTTT.

This rearrangement joins TRBV7-8 to TRBJ2-3; possibly TRBD2 for D (5 bases). Germline V gene lookup returns CDR1 SGHVS and CDR2 FQNEAQ. The CDR3 runs 14 residues. The germline V and J ends were trimmed by 8 bases and 7 bases, with 19 bases remaining between them. CDR3 region: CASRGASSSNTQYF. CDR3 nucleotide sequence: TGTGCCAGCCGCGGAGCTAGCTCTTCGAATACGCAGTATTTT.

The chain links TRBV7-8 to TRBJ1-1; 7 bases are a match to TRBD1. This CDR3 is 14 amino acids long. With V trimmed by 0 bases and J by 4 bases, 2 bases remained unmatched. CDR1 is SGHVS and CDR2 is FQNEAQ in the germline V gene. The CDR3: CASSLARQGTEAFF. For the CDR3, the DNA is TGTGCCAGCAGCTTAGCTCGACAGGGCACTGAAGCTTTCTTT.

The chain employs TRBV10-2 and TRBJ2-7, with a possible D match to TRBD2 (5 bases). The CDR3 totals 15 residues. Trimming took 2 bases from V and 4 from J, leaving 15 bases between them. Per germline, CDR1 WSHSY and CDR2 SAAADI. DNA of the CDR3: TGCGCCAGCAGTGAGGTTCCCGGGATGAGTTACGAGCAGTACTTC. This codes for CASSEVPGMSYEQYF.

This rearrangement joins TRBV9 to TRBJ2-5; 10 nucleotides line up with TRBD1. CDR1 SGDLS and CDR2 YYNGEE come from the germline V gene. The CDR3 extends over 16 amino acids. The junction had 6 bases not matched to a gene; V was cut back by 0 bases and J by 4 bases. CDR3 in DNA: TGTGCCAGCAGCGTAGGGGGACAGGGGCTCCGAGAGACCCAGTACTTC. Its translation: CASSVGGQGLRETQYF.

CDR3 nucleotide sequence: TGCGCCAGCAGTGAGTTAGCCAGGGAGCAGTTCTTC. Residues: CASSELAREQFF. The chain is built from TRBV10-2 and TRBJ2-1; no reliable D call. The CDR3 sequence is 12 residues long. Trimming removed 1 base from V and 10 bases from J, with 8 bases in between. In germline, CDR1 is WSHSY, CDR2 SAAADI.

In DNA, the CDR3 is TGTGCCAGCAGCTTGAAGACAGGGGGCGGTACGCAGTATTTT. Residues: CASSLKTGGGTQYF. The chain couples TRBV5-8 to TRBJ2-3; 10 positions agree with TRBD1. The J segment lost 8 bases and the V segment lost 1 base, leaving 4 bases of the junction unmatched. Germline lookup yields CDR1 SGHTS and CDR2 YDEGEE. This CDR3 has 14 residues.